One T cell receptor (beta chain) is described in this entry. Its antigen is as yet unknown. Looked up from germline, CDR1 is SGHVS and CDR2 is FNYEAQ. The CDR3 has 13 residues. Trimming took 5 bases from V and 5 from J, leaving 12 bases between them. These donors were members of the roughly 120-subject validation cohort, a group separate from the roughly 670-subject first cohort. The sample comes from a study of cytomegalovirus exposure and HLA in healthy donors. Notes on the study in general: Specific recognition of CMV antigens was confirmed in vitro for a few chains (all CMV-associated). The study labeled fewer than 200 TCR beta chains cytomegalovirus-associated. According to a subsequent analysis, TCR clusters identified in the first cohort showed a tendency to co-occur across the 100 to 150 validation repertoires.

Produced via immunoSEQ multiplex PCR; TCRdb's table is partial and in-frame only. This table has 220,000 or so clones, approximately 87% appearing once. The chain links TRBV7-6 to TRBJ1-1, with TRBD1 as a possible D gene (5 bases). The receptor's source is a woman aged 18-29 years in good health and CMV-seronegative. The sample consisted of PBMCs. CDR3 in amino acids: CASSGRRETEAFF. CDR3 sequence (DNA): TGTGCCAGCAGCGGCCGCAGGGAGACTGAAGCTTTCTTT. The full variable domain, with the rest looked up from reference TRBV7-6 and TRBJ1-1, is GAGVSQSPRYKVTKRGQDVALRCDPISGHVSLYWYRQALGQGPEFLTYFNYEAQQDKSGLPNDRFSAERPEGSISTLTIQRTEQRDSAMYRCASSGRRETEAFFGQGTRLTVV.